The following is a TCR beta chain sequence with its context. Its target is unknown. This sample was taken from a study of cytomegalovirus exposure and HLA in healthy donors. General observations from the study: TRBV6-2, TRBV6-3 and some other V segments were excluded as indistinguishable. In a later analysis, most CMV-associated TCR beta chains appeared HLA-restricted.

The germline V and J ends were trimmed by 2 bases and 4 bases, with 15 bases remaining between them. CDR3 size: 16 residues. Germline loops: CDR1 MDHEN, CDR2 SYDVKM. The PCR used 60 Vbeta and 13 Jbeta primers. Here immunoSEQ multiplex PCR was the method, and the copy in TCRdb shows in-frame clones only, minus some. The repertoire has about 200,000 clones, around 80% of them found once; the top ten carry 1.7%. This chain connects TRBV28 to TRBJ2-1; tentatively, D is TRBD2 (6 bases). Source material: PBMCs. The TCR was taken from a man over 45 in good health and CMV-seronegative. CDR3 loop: CASSLARLAAYNEQFF. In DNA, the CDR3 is TGTGCCAGCAGTTTAGCAAGGTTAGCGGCTTACAATGAGCAGTTCTTC.